This T cell receptor beta chain is from a study of identical twins. MiXCR, applied by TCRdb to the 5' RACE reads, yields one record per CDR3 protein. In the table there are around 500,000 distinct CDR3 sequences, 12% to 15% of which are singletons. These data also featured in a second study, about yellow fever vaccine responses in identical twins.

The sequence was obtained from a woman aged 18-29 years in good health. The sample consisted of CD4+ T cells sorted from blood.

CDR3 loop: CASRADRAGQPQHF. The CDR3 DNA follows: TGTGCCAGCAGGGCGGACAGGGCGGGGCAGCCCCAGCATTTT. V gene TRBV2 combines with J gene TRBJ1-5; TRBD1 agrees at 8 bases. Germline loops: CDR1 SNHLY, CDR2 FYNNEI. Germline trimming cut 6 bases from V and 7 bases from J; bases unmatched to any gene: 8. The CDR3 is 14 amino acids.